This is a list of T cell receptor beta chains from one sample in a study of regulatory T cells in long-lasting Graves disease. TCRdb passed the multiplex PCR reads through MiXCR, listing each CDR3 protein once. This sample has about 460,000 distinct CDR3 sequences, with 20% to 25% found just once. Sequences were derived from peripheral blood mononuclear cells (PBMCs), sampled when the disease was refractory, from a patient treated with antithyroid drugs. The receptor set was obtained from a female donor with Graves disease. Each CDR3 is given without its conserved first and last residue.

V,J,CDR3
TRBV27,TRBJ2-7,ASSLYREGYEQY
TRBV7-3,TRBJ2-6,ASRNPGTAFFSGANVLT
TRBV20-1,TRBJ1-1,SAVPQGVTTEAF
TRBV20-1,TRBJ2-7,SVNPGLAKLYEQY
TRBV7-9,TRBJ1-2,ASSLKFGQGDYGYT
TRBV11-2,TRBJ2-2,ASSSRGAAGTGELF
TRBV28,TRBJ1-4,ASSSRDRDATNEKLF
TRBV3-1,TRBJ2-2,ASSPPWVSDTGELF
TRBV7-9,TRBJ1-2,ASSYFGQGSYGYT
TRBV20-1,TRBJ2-7,SAGGLARLSSYEQY
TRBV30,TRBJ1-5,AWSSGRGQPQH
TRBV4-1,TRBJ1-3,ASSQGAMTQGSGNTIY
TRBV20-1,TRBJ2-7,SAEKYEQY
TRBV18,TRBJ2-4,ASSPVTGTAKNIQY
TRBV10-3,TRBJ2-7,ATGQGGDLGYEQY
TRBV28,TRBJ2-7,ASSWGSYEQY
TRBV6-1,TRBJ1-5,ASQGQDRNQPQH
TRBV27,TRBJ2-2,ASSLTGLAGDTGELF
TRBV12-3/TRBV12-4,TRBJ1-2,ASSPVGDYGYT
TRBV6-2/TRBV6-3,TRBJ1-2,ASSYFEGASGYT
TRBV6-5,TRBJ2-1,ASSLLGRYEQF
TRBV20-1,TRBJ2-5,RASLAQETQY